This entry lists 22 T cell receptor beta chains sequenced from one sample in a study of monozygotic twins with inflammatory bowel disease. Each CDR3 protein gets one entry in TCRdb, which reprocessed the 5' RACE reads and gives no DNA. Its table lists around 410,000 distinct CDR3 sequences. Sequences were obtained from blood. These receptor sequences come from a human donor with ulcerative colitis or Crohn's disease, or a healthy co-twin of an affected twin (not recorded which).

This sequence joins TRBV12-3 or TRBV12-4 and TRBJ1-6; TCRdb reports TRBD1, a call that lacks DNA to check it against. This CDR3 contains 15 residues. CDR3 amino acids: CASTWGAAGNSPLHF.

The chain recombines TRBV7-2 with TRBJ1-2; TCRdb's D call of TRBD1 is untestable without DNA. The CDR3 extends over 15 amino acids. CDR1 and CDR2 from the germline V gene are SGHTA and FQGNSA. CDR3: CASSLGGGGGYGYTF. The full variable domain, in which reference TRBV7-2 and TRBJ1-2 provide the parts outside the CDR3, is GAGVSQSPSNKVTEKGKDVELRCDPISGHTALYWYRQSLGQGLEFLIYFQGNSAPDKSGLPSDRFSAERTGGSVSTLTIQRTQQEDSAVYLCASSLGGGGGYGYTFGSGTRLTVV.

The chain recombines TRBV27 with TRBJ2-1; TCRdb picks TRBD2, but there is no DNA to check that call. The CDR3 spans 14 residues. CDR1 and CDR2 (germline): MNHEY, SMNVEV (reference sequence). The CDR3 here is CDSRSGSRGNEQFF.

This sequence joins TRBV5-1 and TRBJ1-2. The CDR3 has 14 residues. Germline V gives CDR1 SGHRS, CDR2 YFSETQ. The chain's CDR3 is CASSFERANYGYTF.

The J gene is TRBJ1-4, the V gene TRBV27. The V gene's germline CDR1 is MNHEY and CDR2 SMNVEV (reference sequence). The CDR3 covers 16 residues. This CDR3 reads CASRPQKVATNEKLFF.

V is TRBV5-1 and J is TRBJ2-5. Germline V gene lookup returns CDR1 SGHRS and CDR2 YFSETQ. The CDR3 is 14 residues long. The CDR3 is CASSADLYGETQYF. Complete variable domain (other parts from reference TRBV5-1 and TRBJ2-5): KAGVTQTPRYLIKTRGQQVTLSCSPISGHRSVSWYQQTPGQGLQFLFEYFSETQRNKGNFPGRFSGRQFSNSRSEMNVSTLELGDSALYLCASSADLYGETQYFGPGTRLLVL.

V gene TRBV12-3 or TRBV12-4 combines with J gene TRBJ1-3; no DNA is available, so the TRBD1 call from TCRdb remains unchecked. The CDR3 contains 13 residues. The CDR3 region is CASSLTAGNTIYF.

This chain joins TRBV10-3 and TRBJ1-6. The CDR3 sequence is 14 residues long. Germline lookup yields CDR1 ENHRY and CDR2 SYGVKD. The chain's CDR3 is CATLPQGRRSPLHF.

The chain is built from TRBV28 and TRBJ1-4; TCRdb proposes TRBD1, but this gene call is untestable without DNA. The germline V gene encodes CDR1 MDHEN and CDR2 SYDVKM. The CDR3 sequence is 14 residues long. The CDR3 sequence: CASSSIVRDEKLFF.

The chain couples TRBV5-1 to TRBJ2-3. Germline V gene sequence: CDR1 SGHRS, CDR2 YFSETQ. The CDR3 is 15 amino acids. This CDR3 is CASSLGQARTDTQYF.

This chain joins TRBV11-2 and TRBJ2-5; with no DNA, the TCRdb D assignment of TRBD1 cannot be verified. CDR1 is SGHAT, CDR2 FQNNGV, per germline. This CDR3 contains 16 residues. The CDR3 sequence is CASSLMVDTGVETQYF.

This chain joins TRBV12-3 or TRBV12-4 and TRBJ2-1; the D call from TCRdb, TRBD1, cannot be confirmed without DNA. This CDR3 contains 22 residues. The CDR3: CASSLGAGVALGRFGSYNEQFF.

The CDR3 reads CASSIAGTGVYEQYF. The V gene is TRBV5-5, the J gene TRBJ2-7; the D gene TCRdb calls, TRBD1, cannot be checked with no DNA. Germline lookup yields CDR1 SGHKS and CDR2 YYEKEE (reference sequence). The CDR3 is 15 amino acids. Based on the CDR3 plus reference TRBV5-5 and TRBJ2-7, the full variable domain is DAGVTQSPTHLIKTRGQQVTLRCSPISGHKSVSWYQQVLGQGPQFIFQYYEKEERGRGNFPDRFSARQFPNYSSELNVNALLLGDSALYLCASSIAGTGVYEQYFGPGTRLTVT.

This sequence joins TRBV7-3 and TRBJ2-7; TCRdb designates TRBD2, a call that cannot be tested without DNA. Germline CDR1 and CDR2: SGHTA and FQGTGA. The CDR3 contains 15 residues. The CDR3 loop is CASSAGLADSYEQYF.

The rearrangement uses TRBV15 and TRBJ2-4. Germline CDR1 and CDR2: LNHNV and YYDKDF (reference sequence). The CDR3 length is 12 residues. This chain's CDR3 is CATSRDGVIQYF.

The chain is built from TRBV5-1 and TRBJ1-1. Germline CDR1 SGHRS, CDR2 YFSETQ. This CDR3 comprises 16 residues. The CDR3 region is CASSLVPLSTNTEAFF.

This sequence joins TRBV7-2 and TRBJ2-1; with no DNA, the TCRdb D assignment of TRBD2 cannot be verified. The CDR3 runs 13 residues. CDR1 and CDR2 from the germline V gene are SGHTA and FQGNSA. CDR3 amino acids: CASSPLGSNEQFF.

The CDR3 here is CASSQTPYGYTF. This sequence joins TRBV3-1 and TRBJ1-2. The length of the CDR3 is 12 residues. CDR1 is LGHDT, CDR2 YNNKEL, per germline (reference sequence).

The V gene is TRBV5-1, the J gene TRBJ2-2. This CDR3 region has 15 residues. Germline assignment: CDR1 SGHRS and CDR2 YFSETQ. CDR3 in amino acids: CASSLASGPTGELFF.

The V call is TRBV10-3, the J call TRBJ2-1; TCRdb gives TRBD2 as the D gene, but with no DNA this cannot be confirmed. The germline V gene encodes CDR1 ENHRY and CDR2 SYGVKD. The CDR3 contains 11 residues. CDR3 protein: CAITTSGEQFF.

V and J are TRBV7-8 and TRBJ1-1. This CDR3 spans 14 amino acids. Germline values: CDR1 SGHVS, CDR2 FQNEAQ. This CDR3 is CASSFSGRNTEAFF.

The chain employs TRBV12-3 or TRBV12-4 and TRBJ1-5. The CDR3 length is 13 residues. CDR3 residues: CASSAQGPRPQHF.